Each of the 17 T cell receptor beta chains below was sequenced from the same sample in a study of blood T cells in healthy people across ages. For the second PCR, which ran for roughly 6 to 12 cycles, a sample-barcoded 5' primer and a J-beta primer mix were used. TCRdb fed the 5' RACE reads into MiXCR, producing one record per CDR3 protein. Of about 1.4 million distinct CDR3 sequences in the sample, approximately 59% were seen once. Sequencing input: blood. Every receptor here comes from a man aged 18 to 29 in good health.

CDR3 nucleotide sequence: TGCAGTGCTAGAGTCAGGGGCTCCTATAATTCACCCCTCCACTTT. The encoded protein is CSARVRGSYNSPLHF. The V and J genes are TRBV20-1 and TRBJ1-6, with a tentative D call TRBD1 (6 bases). From germline, CDR1 is DFQATT and CDR2 SNEGSKA (reference sequence). The CDR3 runs 15 residues. Trimming pared 1 base from V and 0 bases from J, leaving 7 bases between.

The chain has TRBV4-1 and TRBJ1-2; TRBD1 matches 12 bases. This CDR3 region has 16 residues. V gave up 0 bases and J gave up 4 bases; unmatched junction bases: 3. CDR1 is MGHRA, CDR2 YSYEKL, per germline. The CDR3 spells CASSQEGQGAIYGYTF. The CDR3 nucleotides are TGCGCCAGCAGCCAAGAGGGACAGGGGGCGATCTATGGCTACACCTTC.

The rearrangement links TRBV24-1 to TRBJ2-3; TRBD1 matches at 9 bases. This CDR3 is built from 16 residues. From germline, CDR1 is KGHDR and CDR2 SFDVKD. With V trimmed by 0 bases and J by 0 bases, 0 bases remained unmatched. The CDR3 is CATSDLGQGSTDTQYF. CDR3 DNA sequence: TGTGCCACCAGTGATTTGGGACAGGGGAGCACAGATACGCAGTATTTT.

This clonotype was seen only a few times. The genes are TRBV6-2 or TRBV6-3 and TRBJ1-2, with D perhaps matching TRBD1 (6 bases). The CDR3 spans 15 residues. The germline V gene encodes CDR1 MNHEY and CDR2 SVGEGT. The V gene lost 1 base and the J gene lost 0 bases, with 9 bases spanning the gap. The CDR3 spells CASSYLGQPNYGYTF. The CDR3 bases are TGTGCCAGCAGTTACTTGGGACAACCTAACTATGGCTACACCTTC.

The V and J genes are TRBV5-5 and TRBJ1-2, with D maybe TRBD1 (6 bases). Germline CDR1 is SGHKS and CDR2 is YYEKEE (reference sequence). V lost 0 bases, J lost 1 base, and 10 bases lay in between. The CDR3 has 15 residues. The chain's CDR3 is CASSLAGAVNYGYTF. In DNA, the CDR3 is TGTGCCAGCAGCTTGGCAGGGGCGGTTAACTATGGCTACACCTTC.

The rearrangement joins TRBV7-9 to TRBJ2-6; 8 bases agree with TRBD1. The CDR3 extends over 16 amino acids. With V trimmed by 5 bases and J by 0 bases, 3 bases remained unmatched. Germline values: CDR1 SEHNR, CDR2 FQNEAQ (reference sequence). CDR3 DNA: TGTGCCAGCAGCGGGACAGGCCACTCTGGGGCCAACGTCCTGACTTTC. Translation: CASSGTGHSGANVLTF.

The J gene is TRBJ2-5, the V gene TRBV4-2; no clear D gene. This CDR3 is 13 amino acids long. The germline gives CDR1 LGHNA, CDR2 YNFKEQ. V was pared by 2 bases and J by 4 bases, with 8 bases between. Written as DNA, the CDR3 is TGTGCCAGCAGCCAAATTGCACGAGAGACCCAGTACTTC. The encoded protein is CASSQIARETQYF.

The V and J genes are TRBV7-2 and TRBJ2-3, with TRBD2 as a possible D gene (6 bases). The CDR3 contains 16 residues. V lost 7 bases, J lost 2 bases, and 19 bases lay in between. Germline V gene lookup returns CDR1 SGHTA and CDR2 FQGNSA. The CDR3 is CASNSDPGLYTDTQYF. CDR3 bases: TGTGCCAGCAACTCCGATCCGGGACTGTACACAGATACGCAGTATTTT.

The chain is built from TRBV5-1 and TRBJ2-7; D perhaps matches TRBD1 (5 bases). V was shortened by 5 bases and J by 5 bases, with 11 bases between the two germline ends. CDR1 and CDR2 from the germline V gene are SGHRS and YFSETQ. The CDR3 is made up of 12 amino acids. The CDR3 protein is CASRPGPDEQYF. The CDR3 DNA reads TGCGCCAGCAGACCAGGGCCTGACGAGCAGTACTTC.

The J gene is TRBJ2-1, the V gene TRBV27; D gene unclear. The J call is uncertain, as TRBJ2-7 better fits the DNA end. The CDR3 loop spans 15 amino acids. The germline CDR1 and CDR2 sequences are MNHEY and SMNVEV (reference sequence). Written as DNA, the CDR3 is TGTGCCAGCAGTCCCCAGCTCGGCTCCTACAATGAGCAGTACTTC. Its protein product is CASSPQLGSYNEQYF.

This clonotype was seen at least ten times. The DNA of the CDR3 is TGCAGTGCTAGTCTGAGGACTAGCGGGACCTACGAGCAGTACTTC. Translating it yields CSASLRTSGTYEQYF. The genes are TRBV20-1 and TRBJ2-7, with TRBD2 identical over 12 bases. In germline, CDR1 is DFQATT, CDR2 SNEGSKA (reference sequence). This CDR3 contains 15 residues. The ends lost 3 bases at V and 2 bases at J; junction bases unmatched: 5.

This rearrangement joins TRBV4-1 to TRBJ2-6; D not certain. Trimming left V 1 base short and J 0 bases short, with 13 bases between. The CDR3 is 18 amino acids. Germline CDR1 reads MGHRA; CDR2 reads YSYEKL. The CDR3 DNA reads as TGCGCCAGCAGCCAAGTGGGGTTGAGTAACTCTGGGGCCAACGTCCTGACTTTC. Translation: CASSQVGLSNSGANVLTF.

This chain uses TRBV7-2 with TRBJ1-5, with TRBD1 identical over 9 bases. The CDR3 is made up of 16 amino acids. CDR1 is SGHTA and CDR2 is FQGNSA in the germline V gene. V trimming: 5 bases; J trimming: 6 bases; junction bases outside the gene matches: 11. The CDR3 nucleotides read TGTGCCAGCAGCCAAGGACAGGGGATAGGTCCTCAGCCCCAGCATTTT. This gives the protein CASSQGQGIGPQPQHF.

This clonotype was seen only a few times. The chain has TRBV10-3 and TRBJ2-1; D is uncertain. CDR3 size: 13 residues. Per the germline V gene, CDR1 is ENHRY and CDR2 is SYGVKD. V shed 8 bases and J shed 2 bases, with 10 bases lying between them. CDR3 in amino acids: CAIASGAYNEQFF. CDR3 nucleotide sequence: TGTGCCATCGCCAGTGGGGCCTACAATGAGCAGTTCTTC.

The chain joins TRBV5-1 to TRBJ1-1; TRBD1 might be the D (6 bases). Germline V lookup: CDR1 SGHRS, CDR2 YFSETQ. The V gene lost 0 bases and the J gene lost 5 bases, with 17 bases spanning the gap. This CDR3 has 16 residues. CDR3 residues: CASSLEGRGQRTEAFF. CDR3 sequence (DNA): TGCGCCAGCAGCTTGGAGGGCCGAGGACAGAGGACTGAAGCTTTCTTT.

The chain combines TRBV4-1 with TRBJ1-2, with a possible D match to TRBD1 (6 bases). The CDR3 covers 15 residues. Germline CDR1 is MGHRA and CDR2 is YSYEKL. V lost 5 bases and J 2 bases, leaving 15 bases between the germline ends. CDR3 sequence (DNA): TGCGCCAGCAGCTCGCCTGTCACAGGGAACTATGGCTACACCTTC. Protein product: CASSSPVTGNYGYTF.

The count of this clonotype is one. The V call is TRBV5-1, the J call TRBJ1-5; D perhaps matches TRBD1 (5 bases). CDR1 SGHRS and CDR2 YFSETQ come from the germline V gene. Trimming removed 4 bases from V and 4 bases from J, with 9 bases in between. The CDR3 is made up of 13 amino acids. CDR3 protein: CASSRGRNQPQHF. The CDR3 nucleotides read TGCGCCAGCAGCAGGGGCAGGAATCAGCCCCAGCATTTT.